Listed below are T cell receptor beta chains from one sample, sequenced in a study of a mutant IDH1 vaccine in newly diagnosed glioma. Generated by immunoSEQ multiplex PCR, the TCRdb table keeps only in-frame clones and is missing some. The top ten clones hold around 5.8% of a sample with fewer than 45,000 clones, about 79% of them seen once. The antigens for these receptors are not known. The sequences come from PBMCs, collected from a glioma patient whose treatment included an IDH1 peptide vaccine. The receptors come from a middle-aged woman with glioma. Some clones in this sample may be carry-over from other donors' samples. The CDR3 runs from the conserved cysteine through the conserved F or W. Each record gives: J gene, V gene, D gene, clone size, CDR3 DNA, CDR3 protein. The D gene is left open where the match is weak. Clone size is stated in some rows and not others, as once, few, many or a class when expanded.

j_gene: TRBJ2-7; v_gene: TRBV6-5; d_gene: TRBD2; abundance: -; CDR3nt: TGTGCCAGCAGAGACAGTGAGCGGGATATTCGGCAGTACTTC; CDR3aa: CASRDSERDIRQYF
j_gene: TRBJ2-2; v_gene: TRBV11-2; d_gene: TRBD2; abundance: -; CDR3nt: TGTGCCAGCCGACTAGCGGCGGCGAACACCGGGGAGCTGTTTTTT; CDR3aa: CASRLAAANTGELFF
j_gene: TRBJ1-5; v_gene: TRBV14; d_gene: -; abundance: -; CDR3nt: TGTGCCAGCAGCCGCCAAAGGGGATCGCCCCAGCATTTT; CDR3aa: CASSRQRGSPQHF
j_gene: TRBJ2-7; v_gene: TRBV4-3; d_gene: -; abundance: -; CDR3nt: TGCGCCAGCAGCCAATTTAGGAATACAGACGAGCAGTACTTC; CDR3aa: CASSQFRNTDEQYF
j_gene: TRBJ2-7; v_gene: TRBV27; d_gene: -; abundance: once; CDR3nt: TGTGCCAGCAGTTTTCGCGGGGTCATCTCCTACGAGCAGTACTTC; CDR3aa: CASSFRGVISYEQYF
j_gene: TRBJ1-5; v_gene: TRBV4-2; d_gene: -; abundance: few; CDR3nt: TGTGCCAGCAGCCATGTCCCGCCCACTAATCAGCCCCAGCATTTT; CDR3aa: CASSHVPPTNQPQHF
j_gene: TRBJ2-7; v_gene: TRBV6-1; d_gene: TRBD2; abundance: medium-sized; CDR3nt: TGTGCCAGCAGGGAGACTAGCGTCTCCTACGAGCAGTACTTC; CDR3aa: CASRETSVSYEQYF
j_gene: TRBJ1-5; v_gene: TRBV5-6; d_gene: -; abundance: once; CDR3nt: TGTGCCAGCAGCCCAGGACAGTTCGGGCCCCAGCATTTT; CDR3aa: CASSPGQFGPQHF
j_gene: TRBJ1-1; v_gene: TRBV5-4; d_gene: -; abundance: -; CDR3nt: TGTGCCAGCAGCATCTTAGGGGGGGTGGATGCAGCTTTCTTT; CDR3aa: CASSILGGVDAAFF
j_gene: TRBJ2-2; v_gene: TRBV30; d_gene: -; abundance: once; CDR3nt: TGTGCCTGGGGAGTCTCGAACACCGGGGAGCTGTTTTTT; CDR3aa: CAWGVSNTGELFF
j_gene: TRBJ2-7; v_gene: TRBV7-2; d_gene: -; abundance: few; CDR3nt: TGTGCCAGTACCTACCTGGGCCGGGCTTATTACGAGCAGTACTTC; CDR3aa: CASTYLGRAYYEQYF
j_gene: TRBJ2-7; v_gene: TRBV4-3; d_gene: -; abundance: -; CDR3nt: TGCGCCAGCAGCCAAGGACGGGACCCCAGATACGAGCAGTACTTC; CDR3aa: CASSQGRDPRYEQYF
j_gene: TRBJ2-3; v_gene: TRBV5-4; d_gene: -; abundance: -; CDR3nt: TGTGCCAGCAGGCTCACCCCGGGACAAAGCACAGATACGCAGTATTTT; CDR3aa: CASRLTPGQSTDTQYF
j_gene: TRBJ2-1; v_gene: TRBV4-3; d_gene: -; abundance: -; CDR3nt: TGCGCCAGCAGCCAGCGCCAAGGAGGGGAACAGTTCTTC; CDR3aa: CASSQRQGGEQFF
j_gene: TRBJ1-2; v_gene: TRBV4-1; d_gene: -; abundance: -; CDR3nt: TGCGCCAGCAGCCAAGAGGGAATGAACTATGGCTACACCTTC; CDR3aa: CASSQEGMNYGYTF
j_gene: TRBJ2-3; v_gene: TRBV6-5; d_gene: TRBD2; abundance: -; CDR3nt: TGTGCCAGCAGCAGACTAGCGGGAGTGGCAGATACGCAGTATTTT; CDR3aa: CASSRLAGVADTQYF
j_gene: TRBJ2-1; v_gene: TRBV27; d_gene: -; abundance: once; CDR3nt: TGTGCCAGCAGTTTAACCTCCGGGGTCGGTGAGCAGTTCTTC; CDR3aa: CASSLTSGVGEQFF